The rows below give T cell receptor beta chains drawn from one sample of a study of T cell repertoires in cytomegalovirus infection. TCRdb re-analysed the reads in MiXCR, keeping a single row per CDR3 protein. The sample lists 150,000 to 200,000 distinct CDR3 sequences; roughly 9% were seen once. Sequencing was carried out using PBMCs. The receptors shown here come from a human donor in good health (CMV status not recorded). Some clones in this sample may be carry-over from other donors' samples. The CDR3 runs from the conserved cysteine through the conserved F or W. The size of a clone is reported for some rows only, either as once, few or many, or as a class for expanded clones.

>TRBJ2-1|TRBV20-1|.
CSAERDRGRNEQFF
>TRBJ1-1|TRBV28|many
CASSRRTRGTEAFF
>TRBJ1-1|TRBV7-9|.
CASRNGGVNTEAFF
>TRBJ2-3|TRBV7-2|.
CASSLASGSSHIDTQYF
>TRBJ1-4|TRBV7-9|few
CASSLDMKKLFF
>TRBJ2-2|TRBV20-1|.
CSAREGAVGELFF
>TRBJ1-4|TRBV7-9|few
CASSPPSGDRDEKLFF
>TRBJ2-1|TRBV7-2|many
CASSPAGGGGSRPYNEQFF
>TRBJ1-1|TRBV25-1|many
CASRGTGGTTEAFF
>TRBJ2-7|TRBV18|many
CASSPSGEQYF
>TRBJ2-1|TRBV24-1|few
CASGAGGVRGEQFF
>TRBJ2-4|TRBV20-1|many
CSARDGGRAGIQYF
>TRBJ2-3|TRBV28|many
CASTLGQASGMADTQYF
>TRBJ1-1|TRBV7-2|many
CASSPSSGGAYTEAFF
>TRBJ2-7|TRBV20-1|few
CSAWRAGTYEQYF
>TRBJ2-1|TRBV6-2/TRBV6-3|many
CATTPGTSDLLYNEQFF
>TRBJ1-2|TRBV20-1|many
CSASAGNGYTF
>TRBJ1-1|TRBV6-5|many
CASSVHLNTEAFF
>TRBJ1-2|TRBV20-1|many
CSADDRDNYGYTF
>TRBJ2-2|TRBV7-2|many
CASSEQGFTGELFF
>TRBJ1-1|TRBV10-3|many
CAIIRQIGAEAFF
>TRBJ2-5|TRBV9|.
CASSAGTVNQETQYF
>TRBJ2-2|TRBV2|.
CASSETSGRAIGELFF
>TRBJ2-1|TRBV15|few
CATSRGGSSYNEQFF
>TRBJ1-4|TRBV28|.
CASGPSGGGEKLFF
>TRBJ2-6|TRBV11-2|few
CASFSSQGPSSGANVLTF
>TRBJ2-1|TRBV19|few
CASSISSGSRGEQFF
>TRBJ2-2|TRBV15|many
CATSRAGNANTGELFF